This T cell receptor (beta chain) was sequenced for a study of cytomegalovirus exposure and HLA in healthy donors. Study observations and caveats: Later analysis demonstrated an association between a missense DCLRE1C variant and TCR beta V- and J-gene trimming. A later analysis appeared to link common viral pathogens to several of the most significant clusters. In a later analysis, an Asian-associated ancestry cluster reportedly showed fewer N-insertions than the approximately 700-donor mean.

As concerns this clone: The antigen remains undetermined. Within the sample, other DNA sequences also encode this same CDR3.

The ends were cut back, 4 bases at V and 1 base at J, with 7 bases in the middle. The CDR3 covers 13 residues. Germline V gene sequence: CDR1 MNHEY, CDR2 SVGAGI. It was with 60 Vbeta and 13 Jbeta primers that the PCR ran. Per the original data handling: Unique TCR beta chains numbered 80 million to 95 million in a later analysis, with some 9.9 million shared. Measured with immunoSEQ multiplex PCR; TCRdb has only the in-frame clones, and not every one. From that table come the V and J calls and clone size; the DNA was used to work out D and trimming. The table has some 170,000 clones, approximately 70% seen once.

The sample was PBMCs. This sequence was found in a human donor in good health. The rearrangement uses TRBV6-5 and TRBJ1-1, with D maybe TRBD1 (5 bases). The CDR3, as DNA: TGTGCCAGCAGTTCAACAGGGAACACTGAAGCTTTCTTT. Translating gives CASSSTGNTEAFF.